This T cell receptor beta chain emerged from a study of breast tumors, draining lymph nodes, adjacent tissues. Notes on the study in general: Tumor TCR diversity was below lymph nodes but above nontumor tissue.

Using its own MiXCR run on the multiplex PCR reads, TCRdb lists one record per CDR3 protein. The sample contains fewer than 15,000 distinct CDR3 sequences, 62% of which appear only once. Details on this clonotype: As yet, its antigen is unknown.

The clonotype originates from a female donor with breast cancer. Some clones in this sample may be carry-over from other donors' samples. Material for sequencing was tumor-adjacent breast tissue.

CDR3 protein: CASRLIGYTF. The CDR3 nucleotides are TGTGCCAGCAGGCTTATCGGTTACACCTTC. The V call is TRBV6-1, the J call TRBJ1-2; D not resolved. Germline V lookup: CDR1 MNHNS, CDR2 SASEGT. The CDR3 loop spans 10 amino acids. The V and J ends lost 6 bases and 11 bases respectively, with 10 bases between them.